This is a list of T cell receptor beta chains from one sample in a study of blood T cell repertoires in COVID-19. Assay: immunoSEQ multiplex PCR; the TCRdb copy retains only in-frame clones and omits some. The table shows some 120,000 clones, with more than 90% occurring only once. The specimen sequenced was peripheral blood. These receptors all stem from a man between 60 and 75 years old with COVID-19, enrolled during active disease. The CDR3 runs from the conserved cysteine through the conserved F or W. Fields, in order: J gene, D gene, V gene, CDR3 length, CDR3 DNA, CDR3 protein. A D gene is named only where the DNA matches it firmly.

>TRBJ2-5|TRBD1|TRBV7-2|16
TGTGCCAGCAGCCAACCGACAGGGCGAAGACAAGAGACCCAGTACTTC
CASSQPTGRRQETQYF
>TRBJ2-7|TRBD2|TRBV19|18
TGTGCCAGTAGTATAGGCCCCCTCGGACTAGCGGATATCTACGAGCAGTACTTC
CASSIGPLGLADIYEQYF
>TRBJ1-6|-|TRBV30|13
TGTGCCTGGAGTTCAGGGGCACGATCACCCCTCCACTTT
CAWSSGARSPLHF
>TRBJ2-7|TRBD1|TRBV19|14
TGTGCCACATCATTCCCAGGGACAGTTTACGAGCAGTACTTC
CATSFPGTVYEQYF
>TRBJ2-7|-|TRBV10-1|12
TGCGCCAGCAGTGCCGCCGAGTACGAGCAGTACTTC
CASSAAEYEQYF
>TRBJ1-1|-|TRBV11-3|14
TGTGCCAGCAGCTTAGTAAGGACCCAGGGGGAAGCTTTCTTT
CASSLVRTQGEAFF
>TRBJ1-1|-|TRBV18|13
TGTGCCAGCTCACCACAGCAGAACACTGAAGCTTTCTTT
CASSPQQNTEAFF
>TRBJ1-4|-|TRBV4-1|13
TGCGCCAGCAGGGGGACTGTTAATGAAAAACTGTTTTTT
CASRGTVNEKLFF
>TRBJ2-1|-|TRBV15|15
TGTGCCACCAGCAGAGATCTGGGGCAGGGAAATGAGCAGTTCTTC
CATSRDLGQGNEQFF
>TRBJ1-6|-|TRBV5-1|16
TGCGCCAGCAGCGGGGGCGTAAGCTCCTATAATTCACCCCTCCACTTT
CASSGGVSSYNSPLHF
>TRBJ2-5|-|TRBV11-3|14
TGTGCCAGCAGCTTCAGGGGGGAAGTAGAGACCCAGTACTTC
CASSFRGEVETQYF
>TRBJ2-7|-|TRBV10-3|17
TGTGCCATCAGTGATGTCGGGGGTCCTTCTAGCTCCTACGAGCAGTACTTC
CAISDVGGPSSSYEQYF
>TRBJ2-2|TRBD2|TRBV6-5|16
TGTGCCAGCAGTTACACCAGCGGGAGAGAAGTCGGGGAGCTGTTTTTT
CASSYTSGREVGELFF
>TRBJ2-7|-|TRBV6-5|13
TGTGCCAGCAGAAGGGCAGGGTCCTACGAGCAGTACTTC
CASRRAGSYEQYF
>TRBJ2-7|-|TRBV9|15
TGTGCCAGCAGCGTAGGAGGGAGCCTTCGCTACGAGCAGTACTTC
CASSVGGSLRYEQYF
>TRBJ1-2|TRBD1|TRBV29-1|13
TGCAGCGCCCCGGGACAGGGTGGCTATGGCTACACCTTC
CSAPGQGGYGYTF
>TRBJ1-5|-|TRBV18|13
TGTGCCAGCTCACCACGGAGCGGTCAGCCCCAGCATTTT
CASSPRSGQPQHF
>TRBJ2-7|-|TRBV5-1|14
TGCGCCAGCAGCTTGGAAGGGGGCTCCTACGAGCAGTACTTC
CASSLEGGSYEQYF
>TRBJ1-1|-|TRBV7-2|15
TGTGCCAGCAGCTTATTCCCGGGGATGAACACTGAAGCTTTCTTT
CASSLFPGMNTEAFF